What follows is one T cell receptor (beta chain) and its context. TCRdb's table, derived via immunoSEQ multiplex PCR, lists solely in-frame clones and lacks some. The data show some 200,000 clones, approximately 84% seen once. Seattle participants joined during active infection and were tracked over time. Trimming took off 0 bases at V and 5 bases at J, with 11 bases between the two ends. The CDR3 runs to 15 residues. Germline assignment: CDR1 KGHSH and CDR2 LQKENI. This entry comes from a study of blood T cell repertoires in COVID-19. As for the study in general: The United States, Italy and Spain provided the acute and convalescent COVID-19 samples. PBMCs, B-cell-depleted T cells, or T cells provided the cDNA or gDNA that made up the material.

The receptor was isolated from a woman older than 75 with COVID-19, enrolled during active disease. The V and J genes are TRBV18 and TRBJ1-5; the D is unclear. The sequencing sample was made of peripheral blood. Here the CDR3 DNA reads TGTGCCAGCTCACCACCGGGAGGTTCTTATCAGCCCCAGCATTTT. Its translation: CASSPPGGSYQPQHF.